The rows below give T cell receptor beta chains drawn from one sample of a study of blood T cell repertoires in COVID-19. The assay was immunoSEQ multiplex PCR, and TCRdb's table has in-frame clones only and misses some. The sample lists 130,000 to 150,000 clones; 75% to 90% were seen once. The specimen sequenced was peripheral blood. The receptors stem from a man in his forties or fifties who had recovered from COVID-19. The CDR3 runs from the conserved cysteine through the conserved F or W. The order of the fields is clone size, D gene, J gene, V gene, CDR3 DNA, CDR3 protein. D genes are given only for firm matches. Expanded clones get a size class; other rows say once, few or many, or leave the size out.

NA,NA,TRBJ2-1,TRBV7-3,TGTGCCAGCAGTCTCGACAGCTATTACAATGAGCAGTTCTTC,CASSLDSYYNEQFF
few,NA,TRBJ2-7,TRBV5-6,TGTGCCAGCAGCCCAGGGCTCTCCTACGAGCAGTACTTC,CASSPGLSYEQYF
NA,TRBD1,TRBJ2-2,TRBV18,TGTGCCAGCCAACCGCCAGGGGGGAACACCGGGGAGCTGTTTTTT,CASQPPGGNTGELFF
once,TRBD1,TRBJ1-5,TRBV6-5,TGTGCCAGCAGTCCCGACAGGGGGAATCAGCCCCAGCATTTT,CASSPDRGNQPQHF
NA,NA,TRBJ1-1,TRBV7-9,TGTGCCAGCAGCTTCGTGTCGGGTATGAACACTGAAGCTTTCTTT,CASSFVSGMNTEAFF
NA,NA,TRBJ1-1,TRBV5-4,TGTGCCAGCAGCTTGTACAGGGATACTGAAGCTTTCTTT,CASSLYRDTEAFF
NA,TRBD2,TRBJ2-5,TRBV2,TGTGCCAGCGTGTGGGTACCTAGCGGGGGTCAAGAGACCCAGTACTTC,CASVWVPSGGQETQYF
few,NA,TRBJ1-5,TRBV6-2/TRBV6-3,TGTGCCAGCAGTTTCCGGACAGATAATCAGCCCCAGCATTTT,CASSFRTDNQPQHF
NA,TRBD1,TRBJ1-5,TRBV19,TGTGCCAGTACCCCCTTCGGGACAGGGGAACAGCCCCAGCATTTT,CASTPFGTGEQPQHF
NA,TRBD1,TRBJ1-4,TRBV5-1,TGCGCCAGCAGCTTGCCAGGGGGTTATGAAAAACTGTTTTTT,CASSLPGGYEKLFF
NA,NA,TRBJ1-2,TRBV14,TGTGCCAGCAGCCAAGGGGGTGCCCAGGGGACCTATGGCTACACCTTC,CASSQGGAQGTYGYTF
NA,TRBD2,TRBJ2-3,TRBV10-3,TGTGCCATCAGTGATGTTAGCGGGGGAACAGATACGCAGTATTTT,CAISDVSGGTDTQYF
NA,NA,TRBJ1-2,TRBV21-1,TGTGCCAGCAGCAAAGGCTACTCGGGGACAGAGCATTCTAACTATGGCTACACCTTC,CASSKGYSGTEHSNYGYTF
NA,NA,TRBJ1-6,TRBV6-1,TGTGCCAGCAGTGAACGGGAGACTTCACCCCTCCACTTT,CASSERETSPLHF
NA,TRBD1,TRBJ1-1,TRBV19,TGTGCCAGTAGGGACAGGGGTGGGACTGAAGCTTTCTTT,CASRDRGGTEAFF
NA,NA,TRBJ2-3,TRBV15,TGTGCCACCAGTTTTGCGAGAACAGATACGCAGTATTTT,CATSFARTDTQYF
NA,NA,TRBJ1-3,TRBV6-2/TRBV6-3,TGTGCCAGCAGTTCTTTTCCCGGGAGCTCTGGAAACACCATATATTTT,CASSSFPGSSGNTIYF
once,NA,TRBJ2-3,TRBV7-9,TGTGCCAGCAGCTTGAAACAGGGACCAGCAGATACGCAGTATTTT,CASSLKQGPADTQYF
NA,NA,TRBJ2-7,TRBV11-3,TGTGCCAGCAGCTTAGCGTTCGAGCAGTACTTC,CASSLAFEQYF
NA,TRBD1,TRBJ2-7,TRBV11-2,TGTGCCAGCAGCCGGGGACAGGGGGCTTACGAGCAGTACTTC,CASSRGQGAYEQYF
NA,NA,TRBJ1-2,TRBV9,TGTGCCAGCAGCGTAGGAGCAGGAAGAAACTATGGCTACACCTTC,CASSVGAGRNYGYTF
NA,NA,TRBJ1-4,TRBV24-1,TGTGCCACCAGTGGAACAGCTCCTAATGAAAAACTGTTTTTT,CATSGTAPNEKLFF
NA,TRBD1,TRBJ2-7,TRBV11-2,TGTGCCAGCAGCTTAGGGGACAGGGTCTACGAGCAGTACTTC,CASSLGDRVYEQYF
NA,NA,TRBJ2-5,TRBV5-4,TGTGCCAGCAGCCCATACCAAGAGACCCAGTACTTC,CASSPYQETQYF
few,NA,TRBJ1-5,TRBV15,TGTGCCACCAGCAGACGCGTCGGAGGGGATTATACCCAGCCCCAGCATTTT,CATSRRVGGDYTQPQHF
NA,TRBD1,TRBJ1-1,TRBV5-4,TGTGCCAGCAGTCTGGACCCCCGGACAGGGGGCTTGTACACTGAAGCTTTCTTT,CASSLDPRTGGLYTEAFF
once,TRBD1,TRBJ1-1,TRBV7-9,TGTGCCATCTCAGACAGGGAGAACACTGAAGCTTTCTTT,CAISDRENTEAFF
NA,NA,TRBJ1-2,TRBV5-6,TGTGCCAGCAGCTTGGCCGGGATGCTAAGTGGAGTAAACTATGGCTACACCTTC,CASSLAGMLSGVNYGYTF
NA,TRBD1,TRBJ2-6,TRBV5-1,TGCGCCAGCAGCTTCCTTCCGGGACAGGGGGCAGCTGGGGCCAACGTCCTGACTTTC,CASSFLPGQGAAGANVLTF
NA,NA,TRBJ2-2,TRBV14,TGTGCCAGCAGCCAAGATCATAACACCGGGGAGCTGTTTTTT,CASSQDHNTGELFF
NA,TRBD1,TRBJ1-1,TRBV19,TGTGCCAGTAGTGTAGCACAGGGGGCGTATACTGAAGCTTTCTTT,CASSVAQGAYTEAFF
NA,NA,TRBJ2-7,TRBV12-3/TRBV12-4,TGTGCCAGTGGACGGAGGGGCGACTACGAGCAGTACTTC,CASGRRGDYEQYF
NA,NA,TRBJ2-1,TRBV18,TGTGCCAGCTCACCCATGAGAAACAATGAGCAGTTCTTC,CASSPMRNNEQFF
NA,TRBD2,TRBJ2-1,TRBV11-2,TGTGCCAGCAGCTTAGTAGCGGGGGGGGTTGATGAGCAGTTCTTC,CASSLVAGGVDEQFF
once,TRBD1,TRBJ1-2,TRBV6-5,TGTGCCAGCAGACATGTACAGGGGGCATCGAGAGGCTACACCTTC,CASRHVQGASRGYTF
NA,NA,TRBJ1-6,TRBV5-1,TGCGCCAGCAGCGTAACACGGGACAACAATTCACCCCTCCACTTT,CASSVTRDNNSPLHF
once,NA,TRBJ2-7,TRBV9,TGTGCCAGCAGCCAAACAGGGTCCAACGAGCAGTACTTC,CASSQTGSNEQYF
NA,TRBD1,TRBJ1-1,TRBV5-8,TGTGCCAGCAGCTTGGCGGGGACAGGGCCCAAAGAGAACACTGAAGCTTTCTTT,CASSLAGTGPKENTEAFF
NA,TRBD1,TRBJ1-5,TRBV2,TGTGCCAGCAGTGGGACAGGGGCAGGCAATCAGCCCCAGCATTTT,CASSGTGAGNQPQHF
NA,NA,TRBJ2-7,TRBV19,TGTGCCAGTAGTATAGGTACCCTACCCCTCTACGAGCAGTACTTC,CASSIGTLPLYEQYF
NA,TRBD1,TRBJ2-7,TRBV12-5,TGTGCTAGTGGTTTGGCGGACAGGGGGGCCTACGAGCAGTACTTC,CASGLADRGAYEQYF